Following are 20 T cell receptor beta chains from one sample sequenced in a study of blood T cell repertoires in COVID-19. Here immunoSEQ multiplex PCR was the method, and the copy in TCRdb shows in-frame clones only, minus some. The data show around 120,000 clones, around 83% seen once. Sequenced input: peripheral blood. These receptor sequences come from a man at least 80 years old with active or convalescent COVID-19.

J is TRBJ2-3 and V is TRBV4-1; possible D gene TRBD1, 6 bases. This CDR3 spans 17 amino acids. CDR1 and CDR2 (germline): MGHRA, YSYEKL. Deletions cut 0 bases from V and 0 bases from J, with 13 bases between. Written as DNA, the CDR3 is TGCGCCAGCAGCCAAGATGTCAGTGGACAGAGCACAGATACGCAGTATTTT. This codes for CASSQDVSGQSTDTQYF.

The chain combines TRBV6-4 with TRBJ1-5; D remains ambiguous. The CDR3 has 12 residues. V lost 9 bases to trimming and J lost 0 bases, with 6 bases between them. In germline, CDR1 is MRHNA, CDR2 SNTAGT. Here the CDR3 reads CARKPSNQPQHF. In DNA form, the CDR3 reads TGTGCCAGAAAGCCTAGCAATCAGCCCCAGCATTTT.

The V gene is TRBV30, the J gene TRBJ1-3, with TRBD1 identical over 9 bases. Germline V gives CDR1 GTSNPN, CDR2 SVGIG (reference sequence). The V segment lost 0 bases and the J segment 8 bases; nucleotides outside the gene matches: 8. CDR3 length equals 15 residues. The CDR3 coding sequence is TGTGCCTGGAGTGTAGGGGGGACAGGGATGGACACCATATATTTT. Translating it yields CAWSVGGTGMDTIYF.

The chain links TRBV6-2 or TRBV6-3 to TRBJ2-2, with 10 bases matching TRBD2. CDR1 is MNHEY, CDR2 SVGEGT, per germline. The CDR3 sequence is 17 residues long. Trimming at V came to 2 bases and at J to 4 bases, leaving 7 bases not matched to a gene. The CDR3 DNA sequence: TGTGCCAGCAGTTACAGAGCGGGGGGGCGGAGCACCGGGGAGCTGTTTTTT. This translates into CASSYRAGGRSTGELFF.

J is TRBJ1-1 and V is TRBV5-1; D is unclear. V was pared by 2 bases and J by 2 bases, with 7 bases between. The CDR3 covers 13 residues. CDR1 is SGHRS, CDR2 YFSETQ, per germline. CDR3 sequence: CASSLNINTEAFF. The CDR3 DNA is TGCGCCAGCAGCTTAAACATAAACACTGAAGCTTTCTTT.

This clone has a single count. The chain employs TRBV18 and TRBJ2-1, with 11 nucleotides matching TRBD2. V dropped 1 base and J dropped 0; count of bases not matched to a gene: 11. CDR1 and CDR2 (germline): KGHSH, LQKENI. This CDR3 is 20 amino acids long. The CDR3 DNA sequence: TGTGCCAGCTCACCACGCGAACTAGCGGGGGCCCGGGTCTCCTACAATGAGCAGTTCTTC. Translating it yields CASSPRELAGARVSYNEQFF.

The V and J genes are TRBV10-3 and TRBJ2-1, with 14 positions matching TRBD2. Losses at the gene ends were 5 bases for V and 6 bases for J; bases not matched to a gene: 12. Per the germline V gene, CDR1 is ENHRY and CDR2 is SYGVKD. The CDR3 consists of 18 residues. CDR3 DNA: TGTGCCATCAGTTCACGGACTAGCGGGGGGACCCGGCCCAATGAGCAGTTCTTC. Translation gives CAISSRTSGGTRPNEQFF.

The V gene is TRBV7-8, the J gene TRBJ1-6, with D unresolved. The length of the CDR3 is 13 residues. CDR1 SGHVS and CDR2 FQNEAQ come from the germline V gene. V gave up 5 bases and J gave up 7 bases, with 9 bases separating them. This chain's CDR3 is CASSDNSNSPLHF. The CDR3 DNA follows: TGTGCCAGCAGCGACAACAGCAATTCACCCCTCCACTTT.

The chain is built from TRBV7-3 and TRBJ2-2; D might be TRBD1 (6 bases). Germline CDR1 reads SGHTA; CDR2 reads FQGTGA. Trimming pared 5 bases from V and 3 bases from J, leaving 19 bases between. The CDR3 length is 17 residues. The CDR3 region is CASSRSPFPGDTGELFF. CDR3 bases: TGTGCCAGCAGCCGCAGTCCCTTTCCAGGGGACACCGGGGAGCTGTTTTTT.

The chain has TRBV3-1 (or the pseudogene TRBV3-2) and TRBJ1-1; the D gene is possibly TRBD1 (6 bases). Trimming pared 3 bases from V and 1 base from J, leaving 9 bases between. This CDR3 is built from 14 residues. In germline, CDR1 is LGHDT, CDR2 YNNKEL (reference sequence). The chain's CDR3 is CASSHRTANTEAFF. The CDR3 DNA reads TGTGCCAGCAGCCACAGGACAGCGAACACTGAAGCTTTCTTT.

The chain employs TRBV7-3 and TRBJ2-3, with 10 bases aligning to TRBD2. With 1 base clipped from V and 1 base from J, the junction kept 5 bases outside the gene matches. The germline V gene encodes CDR1 SGHTA and CDR2 FQGTGA. The length of the CDR3 is 17 residues. The CDR3 is CASSLSGTSGGTDTQYF. Here the CDR3 DNA reads TGTGCCAGCAGCTTAAGTGGAACTAGCGGGGGCACAGATACGCAGTATTTT. Complete variable domain (other parts from reference TRBV7-3 and TRBJ2-3): GAGVSQTPSNKVTEKGKYVELRCDPISGHTALYWYRQSLGQGPEFLIYFQGTGAADDSGLPNDRFFAVRPEGSVSTLKIQRTERGDSAVYLCASSLSGTSGGTDTQYFGPGTRLTVL.

The chain couples TRBV7-2 to TRBJ2-5; D possibly corresponds to TRBD2 (6 bases). There are 13 residues in the CDR3. CDR1 is SGHTA, CDR2 FQGNSA, per germline. The V and J ends lost 5 bases and 1 base respectively, with 8 bases between them. For the CDR3, the DNA is TGTGCCAGCAGCGAAGCGGGCCAAGAGACCCAGTACTTC. Its protein is CASSEAGQETQYF. Full variable domain (rest looked up from reference TRBV7-2 and TRBJ2-5): GAGVSQSPSNKVTEKGKDVELRCDPISGHTALYWYRQSLGQGLEFLIYFQGNSAPDKSGLPSDRFSAERTGGSVSTLTIQRTQQEDSAVYLCASSEAGQETQYFGPGTRLLVL.

Worth noting for this clone: Its ends do not fully match the called genes, so a read error is possible. The CDR3 DNA reads as TGCGCCAGCAGCTCCAGACTAGGGAACCAGGAGACCCAGTACTTC. As protein: CASSSRLGNQETQYF. The chain links TRBV5-1 to TRBJ2-5, with a possible D match to TRBD2 (6 bases). CDR1 SGHRS and CDR2 YFSETQ come from the germline V gene. The CDR3 totals 15 residues.

The rearrangement joins TRBV6-2 or TRBV6-3 to TRBJ1-1; 10 nucleotides line up with TRBD1. The CDR3 length is 15 residues. Germline V gene lookup returns CDR1 MNHEY and CDR2 SVGEGT. The V and J ends lost 6 bases and 6 bases, in that order; junction bases with no gene match: 10. CDR3: CASSLPGTGVPEAFF. The CDR3 DNA reads as TGTGCCAGCAGCCTTCCCGGGACAGGGGTTCCTGAAGCTTTCTTT.

The chain employs TRBV28 and TRBJ2-3, with 8 nucleotides matching TRBD2. There are 16 residues in the CDR3. V lost 1 base, J lost 1 base, and 4 bases stayed unmatched. The germline gives CDR1 MDHEN, CDR2 SYDVKM. Written as DNA, the CDR3 is TGTGCCAGCAGTTTATTCGAGACTAGCGGCACAGATACGCAGTATTTT. Residues: CASSLFETSGTDTQYF.

The V gene is TRBV12-3 or TRBV12-4, the J gene TRBJ2-7; 7 bases line up with TRBD2. The CDR3 length is 13 residues. With V trimmed by 5 bases and J by 5 bases, 6 bases remained unmatched. The CDR3 spells CASSPGRANEQYF. The CDR3 DNA reads as TGTGCCAGCAGTCCAGGGAGGGCCAACGAGCAGTACTTC.

The chain couples TRBV15 to TRBJ1-3; D gene unclear. The CDR3 extends over 13 amino acids. The ends were cut back, 2 bases at V and 1 base at J, with 3 bases in the middle. Germline V CDR1 and CDR2: LNHNV, YYDKDF (reference sequence). The CDR3 nucleotides are TGTGCCACCAGCAGACAGTCTGGAAACACCATATATTTT. As protein: CATSRQSGNTIYF. Filled out from reference TRBV15 and TRBJ1-3, the complete variable domain reads DAMVIQNPRYQVTQFGKPVTLSCSQTLNHNVMYWYQQKSSQAPKLLFHYYDKDFNNEADTPDNFQSRRPNTSFCFLDIRSPGLGDTAMYLCATSRQSGNTIYFGEGSWLTVV.

This clone occurred a few times. The J gene is TRBJ1-5, the V gene TRBV2; D remains ambiguous. The CDR3 totals 13 residues. Per the germline V gene, CDR1 is SNHLY and CDR2 is FYNNEI. V shed 1 base and J shed 4 bases, with 5 bases lying between them. The DNA of the CDR3 is TGTGCCAGCAGTGAAGAACAGAATCAGCCCCAGCATTTT. It codes for CASSEEQNQPQHF.

This clone was seen just once. This CDR3 reads CASSLQGLGEQYF. CDR3 DNA sequence: TGTGCCAGCAGCTTACAGGGGCTGGGCGAGCAGTACTTC. This rearrangement joins TRBV7-9 to TRBJ2-7; weak D call: TRBD1 (6 bases). The CDR3 is 13 amino acids. Germline V lookup: CDR1 SEHNR, CDR2 FQNEAQ (reference sequence). V was cut by 2 bases and J by 6 bases, with 11 bases left in between. Using reference TRBV7-9 and TRBJ2-7 for the parts outside the CDR3, the full variable domain is DTGVSQNPRHKITKRGQNVTFRCDPISEHNRLYWYRQTLGQGPEFLTYFQNEAQLEKSRLLSDRFSAERPKGSFSTLEIQRTEQGDSAMYLCASSLQGLGEQYFGPGTRLTVT.

This sequence joins TRBV14 and TRBJ2-1; TRBD2 matches at 10 bases. CDR3 length: 13 residues. From germline, CDR1 is SGHDN and CDR2 FVKESK. Trimming at V came to 0 bases and at J to 16 bases, leaving 6 bases not matched to a gene. The CDR3: CASSQDPGLAKFF. The CDR3 DNA reads as TGTGCCAGCAGCCAAGACCCGGGACTAGCGAAATTCTTC.